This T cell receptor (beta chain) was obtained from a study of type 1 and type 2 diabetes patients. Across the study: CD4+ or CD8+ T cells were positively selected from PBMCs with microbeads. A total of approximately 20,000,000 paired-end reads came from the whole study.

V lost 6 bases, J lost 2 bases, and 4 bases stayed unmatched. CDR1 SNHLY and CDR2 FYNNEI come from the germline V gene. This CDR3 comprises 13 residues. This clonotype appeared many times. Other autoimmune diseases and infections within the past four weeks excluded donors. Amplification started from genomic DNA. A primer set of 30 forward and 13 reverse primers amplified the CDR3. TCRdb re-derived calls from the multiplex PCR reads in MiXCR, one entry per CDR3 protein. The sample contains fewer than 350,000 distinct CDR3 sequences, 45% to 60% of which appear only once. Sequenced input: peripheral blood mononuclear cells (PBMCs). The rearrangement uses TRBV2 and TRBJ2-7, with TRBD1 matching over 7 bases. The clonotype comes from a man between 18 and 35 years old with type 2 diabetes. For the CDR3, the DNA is TGTGCCAGCAGGGGGACAGCCACCTACGAGCAGTACTTC. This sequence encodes CASRGTATYEQYF.